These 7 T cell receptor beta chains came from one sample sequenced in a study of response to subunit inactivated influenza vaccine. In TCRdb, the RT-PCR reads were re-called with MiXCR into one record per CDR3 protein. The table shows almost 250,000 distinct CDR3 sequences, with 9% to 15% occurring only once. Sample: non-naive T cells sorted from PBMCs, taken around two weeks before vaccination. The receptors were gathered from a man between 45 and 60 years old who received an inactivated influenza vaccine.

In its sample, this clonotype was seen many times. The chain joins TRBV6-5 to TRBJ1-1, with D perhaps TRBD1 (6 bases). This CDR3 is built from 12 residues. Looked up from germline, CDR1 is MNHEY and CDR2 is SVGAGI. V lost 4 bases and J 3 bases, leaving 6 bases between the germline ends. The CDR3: CASSSGDTEAFF. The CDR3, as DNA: TGTGCCAGCAGTTCAGGGGACACTGAAGCTTTCTTT.

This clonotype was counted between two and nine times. The CDR3 spells CASSPGDVPGELFF. The CDR3 DNA is TGTGCCAGCAGCCCAGGGGACGTTCCCGGGGAGCTGTTTTTT. The chain links TRBV7-9 to TRBJ2-2; weak D call: TRBD1 (6 bases). Germline V gene lookup returns CDR1 SEHNR and CDR2 FQNEAQ (reference sequence). V gave up 5 bases and J gave up 6 bases, with 13 bases separating them. The CDR3 extends over 14 amino acids.

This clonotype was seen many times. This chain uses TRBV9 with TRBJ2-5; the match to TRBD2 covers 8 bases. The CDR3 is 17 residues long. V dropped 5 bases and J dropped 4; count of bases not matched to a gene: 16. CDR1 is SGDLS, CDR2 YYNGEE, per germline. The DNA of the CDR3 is TGTGCCAGCAGTCAAAGCGGGAGCCCCCAAACGAGAGAGACCCAGTACTTC. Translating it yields CASSQSGSPQTRETQYF.

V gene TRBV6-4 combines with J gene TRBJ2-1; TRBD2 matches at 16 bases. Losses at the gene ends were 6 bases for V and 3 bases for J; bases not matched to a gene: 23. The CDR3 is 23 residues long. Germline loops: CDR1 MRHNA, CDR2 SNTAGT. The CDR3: CASRGGEGRPGTSGRAGYNEQFF. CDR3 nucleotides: TGTGCCAGCAGGGGGGGGGAGGGGCGACCCGGGACTAGCGGGAGGGCCGGCTACAATGAGCAGTTCTTC.

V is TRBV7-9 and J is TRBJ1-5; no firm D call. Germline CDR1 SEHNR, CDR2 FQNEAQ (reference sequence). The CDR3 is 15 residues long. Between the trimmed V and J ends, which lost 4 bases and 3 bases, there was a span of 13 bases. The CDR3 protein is CASSSAGEDNQPQHF. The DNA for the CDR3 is TGTGCCAGCAGCTCCGCCGGGGAGGACAATCAGCCCCAGCATTTT.

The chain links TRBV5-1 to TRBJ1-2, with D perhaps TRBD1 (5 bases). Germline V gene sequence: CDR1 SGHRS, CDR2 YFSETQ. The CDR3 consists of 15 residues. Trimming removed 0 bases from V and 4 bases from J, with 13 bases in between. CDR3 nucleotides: TGCGCCAGCAGCTTGGAAGTCGGGGGTGGCTATGGCTACACCTTC. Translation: CASSLEVGGGYGYTF.

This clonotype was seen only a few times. DNA of the CDR3: TGTGCCAGCAGCTTTTCGGAAGGCACTGAAGCTTTCTTT. Its translation is CASSFSEGTEAFF. The V gene is TRBV7-3, the J gene TRBJ1-1; D gene unclear. Trimming cost V 3 bases and J 4 bases, with 9 bases left between them. The CDR3 is 13 residues long. Germline values: CDR1 SGHTA, CDR2 FQGTGA.